The entry below describes one T cell receptor (beta chain). Antigen unknown. Primers for the PCR totalled 60 Vbeta and 13 Jbeta. TCRdb keeps only in-frame clones here, not all; method: immunoSEQ multiplex PCR. Here the sample spans over 100,000 clones, around 87% being singletons. This entry is derived from a study of cytomegalovirus exposure and HLA in healthy donors. The study's findings and limits: The availability of immune exposure information extended only to CMV serostatus. Despite most TCR sequences being rare, some public TCRs occurred in many donors. Later analysis identified several of the most significant clusters that appeared linked to common viral pathogens.

The receptor comes from a woman younger than 45 in good health and CMV-seronegative. The sequencing input was PBMCs.

The CDR3 reads CASSLLLTRDSTEAFF. Written as DNA, the CDR3 is TGTGCCAGCAGTTTACTTCTAACCCGGGACAGCACTGAAGCTTTCTTT. The chain has TRBV28 and TRBJ1-1, with 7 bases matching TRBD1. J lost 4 bases, V lost 2 bases, and 10 bases had no gene match. CDR3 size: 16 residues. CDR1 is MDHEN, CDR2 SYDVKM, per germline. Supplemented by reference TRBV28 and TRBJ1-1, the full variable domain reads DVKVTQSSRYLVKRTGEKVFLECVQDMDHENMFWYRQDPGLGLRLIYFSYDVKMKEKGDIPEGYSVSREKKERFSLILESASTNQTSMYLCASSLLLTRDSTEAFFGQGTRLTVV.